The clone carrying this T cell receptor beta chain has a count of ten or more. Its antigen is currently unknown. The cDNA was synthesized by 5'RACE incorporating 10-nucleotide random UMIs. TCRdb re-derived calls from the 5' RACE reads in MiXCR, one entry per CDR3 protein. The sample records about 60,000 distinct CDR3 sequences, around 3.8% being singletons. The sample belongs to a study of neurological immune-mediated disorders. V was pared by 2 bases and J by 9 bases, with 14 bases between. From germline, CDR1 is MGHRA and CDR2 YSYEKL. The CDR3 runs to 14 residues. Study observations and caveats: Because no CDR3 amino acid sequences were shared across subjects by expanded clones, private repertoires were suggested in all groups. Phylogenetic grouping assigned the repertoires of 18 of 34 multiple sclerosis patients to a single related-CDR3 cluster, representing a possible signature. In multiple sclerosis patients, the repertoire cluster was unrelated to clinical or MRI findings.

The TCR originated in a woman aged 50 to 60 with multiple sclerosis. The V and J genes are TRBV4-1 and TRBJ2-1, with TRBD1 as a possible D gene (6 bases). Specimen: PBMCs. The CDR3 nucleotides are TGCGCCAGCAGCCAATCTCCAGGGGCGTCTGAGCAGTTCTTC. As protein: CASSQSPGASEQFF.